A selection of T cell receptor beta chains follows, all from one sample in a study of post-analysis software for immune sequencing data. TCRdb reanalysed the PCR reads using MiXCR and keeps one entry per CDR3 protein. The sample carries approximately 460,000 distinct CDR3 sequences, less than 45% recorded once. What was sequenced was blood. All receptors derive from a girl aged 10-17 years with multiple sclerosis. CDR3s include the opening cysteine and the closing phenylalanine or tryptophan. A D gene is named only where the DNA matches it firmly.

V	J	D	DNA	CDR3
TRBV27	TRBJ2-3	TRBD2	TGTGCCAGCAGTTTAGCGGGAGGGAGGAATACGCAGTATTTT	CASSLAGGRNTQYF
TRBV7-9	TRBJ2-4	TRBD1	TGTGCCAGCAGAACGGACAGGGCTGAGTACTTC	CASRTDRAEYF
TRBV6-2/TRBV6-3	TRBJ2-7	NA	TGTGCCAGCAGTCTCACCTGGGACACCCTCGCCTCCTACGAGCAGTACTTC	CASSLTWDTLASYEQYF
TRBV4-2	TRBJ1-1	NA	TGTGCCAGCAGCCAAGAAGGGGGGATGAACACTGAAGCTTTCTTT	CASSQEGGMNTEAFF
TRBV7-9	TRBJ2-7	TRBD1	TGTGCCAGCAGCCCAACCGACAGGGGGAGTAACGAGCAGTACTTC	CASSPTDRGSNEQYF
TRBV20-1	TRBJ1-4	NA	TGCAGTGCTAGATCCGGGGTAGGAGAAAAACTGTTTTTT	CSARSGVGEKLFF
TRBV7-9	TRBJ1-3	NA	TGTGCCAGCAGCCCCGAGTTGGGTTCTGGAAACACCATATATTTT	CASSPELGSGNTIYF
TRBV7-6	TRBJ2-3	NA	TGTACCAGCAGCCAGCCCCGGGACTCCCCCCGGGATACGCAGTATTTT	CTSSQPRDSPRDTQYF
TRBV29-1	TRBJ2-2	TRBD2	TGCAGCGTTGGACTAGCGGGAGGGCCGAACACCGGGGAGCGGTTTTTT	CSVGLAGGPNTGERFF
TRBV28	TRBJ1-2	TRBD1	TGTGCCAGCAGACCGGGACAGTCTCGGTATGGCTACACCTTC	CASRPGQSRYGYTF
TRBV7-2	TRBJ2-7	NA	TGTGCCAGCAGCTTATTTGGGCGAGTCAGGGATTTGGTCTACGAGCAGTACTTC	CASSLFGRVRDLVYEQYF